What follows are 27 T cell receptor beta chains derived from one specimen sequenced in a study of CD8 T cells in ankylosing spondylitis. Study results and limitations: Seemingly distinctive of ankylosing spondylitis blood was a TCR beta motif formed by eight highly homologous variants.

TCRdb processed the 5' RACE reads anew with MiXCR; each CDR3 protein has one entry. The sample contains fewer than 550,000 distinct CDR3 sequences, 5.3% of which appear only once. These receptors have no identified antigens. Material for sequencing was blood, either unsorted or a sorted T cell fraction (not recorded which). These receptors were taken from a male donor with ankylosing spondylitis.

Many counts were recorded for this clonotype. In nucleotides, the CDR3 is TGCAGCGGTGGTCTGCGGGGGCTAAGCACAGATACGCAGTATTTT. Its protein product is CSGGLRGLSTDTQYF. The chain carries TRBV20-1 and TRBJ2-3, with D maybe TRBD2 (7 bases). The CDR3 covers 15 residues. The V gene's germline CDR1 is DFQATT and CDR2 SNEGSKA (reference sequence).

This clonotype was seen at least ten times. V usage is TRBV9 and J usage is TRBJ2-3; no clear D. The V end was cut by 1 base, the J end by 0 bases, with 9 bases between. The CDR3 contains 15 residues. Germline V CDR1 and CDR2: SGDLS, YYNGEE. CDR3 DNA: TGTGCCAGCAGCGTAACGATCTCTAGCACAGATACGCAGTATTTT. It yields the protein CASSVTISSTDTQYF.

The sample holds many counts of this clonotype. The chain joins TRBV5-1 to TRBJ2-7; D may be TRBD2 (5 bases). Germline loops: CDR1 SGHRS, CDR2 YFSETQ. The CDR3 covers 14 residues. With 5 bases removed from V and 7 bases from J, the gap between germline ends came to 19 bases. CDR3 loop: CASRSGSISREQYF. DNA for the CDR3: TGCGCCAGCAGGAGCGGAAGTATCTCGCGGGAGCAGTACTTC.

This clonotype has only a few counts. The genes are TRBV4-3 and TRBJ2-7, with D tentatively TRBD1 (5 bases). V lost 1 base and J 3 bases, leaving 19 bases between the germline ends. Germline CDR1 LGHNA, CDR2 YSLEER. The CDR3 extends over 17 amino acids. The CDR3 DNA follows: TGCGCCAGCAGCCAAGCCCAAACAGGAATGTACAACTACGAGCAGTACTTC. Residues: CASSQAQTGMYNYEQYF.

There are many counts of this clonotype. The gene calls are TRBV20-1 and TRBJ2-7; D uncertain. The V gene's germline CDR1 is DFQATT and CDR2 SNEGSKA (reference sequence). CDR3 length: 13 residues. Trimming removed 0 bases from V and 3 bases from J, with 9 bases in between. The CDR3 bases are TGCAGTGCTAGAGACCCTCCCAACTACGAGCAGTACTTC. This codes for CSARDPPNYEQYF.

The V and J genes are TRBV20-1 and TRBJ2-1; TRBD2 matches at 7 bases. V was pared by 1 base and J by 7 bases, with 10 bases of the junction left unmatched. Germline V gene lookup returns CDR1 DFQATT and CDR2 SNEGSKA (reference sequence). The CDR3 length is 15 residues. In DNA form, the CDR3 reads TGCAGTGCTAGAGTGGGGCAGCGGGGATGGAATGAGCAGTTCTTC. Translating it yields CSARVGQRGWNEQFF.

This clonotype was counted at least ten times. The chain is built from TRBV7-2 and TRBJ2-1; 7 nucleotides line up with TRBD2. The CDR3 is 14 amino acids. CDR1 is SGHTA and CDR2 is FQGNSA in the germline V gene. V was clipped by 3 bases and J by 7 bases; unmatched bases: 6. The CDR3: CASSFRGVGNEQFF. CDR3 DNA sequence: TGTGCCAGCAGCTTTCGGGGGGTGGGGAATGAGCAGTTCTTC.

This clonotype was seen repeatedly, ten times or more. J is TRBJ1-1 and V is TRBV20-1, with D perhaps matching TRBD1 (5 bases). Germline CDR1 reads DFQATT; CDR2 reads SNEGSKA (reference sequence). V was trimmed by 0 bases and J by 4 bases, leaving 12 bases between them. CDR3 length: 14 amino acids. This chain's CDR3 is CSAREGNGGTEAFF. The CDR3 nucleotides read TGCAGTGCTAGAGAGGGGAATGGGGGCACTGAAGCTTTCTTT.

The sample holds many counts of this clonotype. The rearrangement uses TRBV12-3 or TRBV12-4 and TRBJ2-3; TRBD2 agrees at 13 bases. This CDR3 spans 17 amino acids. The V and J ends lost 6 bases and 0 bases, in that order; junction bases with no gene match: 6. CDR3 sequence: CASSPGTSGVSTDTQYF. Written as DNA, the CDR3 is TGTGCCAGCAGCCCAGGGACTAGCGGGGTTAGCACAGATACGCAGTATTTT.

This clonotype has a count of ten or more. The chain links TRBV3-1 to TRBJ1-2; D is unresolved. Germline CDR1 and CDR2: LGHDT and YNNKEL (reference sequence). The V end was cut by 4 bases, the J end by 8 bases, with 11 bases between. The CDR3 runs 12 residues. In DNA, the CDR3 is TGTGCCAGCAGCCTGGAGGATATCGGCTACACCTTC. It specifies CASSLEDIGYTF.

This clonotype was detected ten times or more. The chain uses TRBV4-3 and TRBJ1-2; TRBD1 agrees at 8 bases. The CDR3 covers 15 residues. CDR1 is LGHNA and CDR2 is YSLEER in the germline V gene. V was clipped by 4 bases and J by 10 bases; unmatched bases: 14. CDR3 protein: CASSRTWTGRGDYTF. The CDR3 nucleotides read TGCGCCAGCAGCCGGACATGGACAGGGAGGGGGGACTACACCTTC.

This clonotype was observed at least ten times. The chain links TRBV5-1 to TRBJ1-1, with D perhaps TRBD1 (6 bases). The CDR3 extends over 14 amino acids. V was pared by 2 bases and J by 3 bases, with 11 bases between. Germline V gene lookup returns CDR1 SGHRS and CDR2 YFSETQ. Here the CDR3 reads CASSLGGTDTEAFF. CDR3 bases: TGCGCCAGCAGCTTAGGGGGTACGGACACTGAAGCTTTCTTT.

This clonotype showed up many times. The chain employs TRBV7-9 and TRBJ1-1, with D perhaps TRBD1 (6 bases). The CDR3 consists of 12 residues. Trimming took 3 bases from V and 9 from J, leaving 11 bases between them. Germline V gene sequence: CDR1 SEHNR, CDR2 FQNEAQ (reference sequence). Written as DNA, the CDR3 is TGTGCCAGCAGCTTGGGGCAGGGGCAAGCTTTCTTT. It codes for CASSLGQGQAFF.

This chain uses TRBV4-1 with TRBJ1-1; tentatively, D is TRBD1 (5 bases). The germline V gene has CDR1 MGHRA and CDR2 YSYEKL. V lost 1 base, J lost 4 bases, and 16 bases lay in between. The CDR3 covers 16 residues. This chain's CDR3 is CASSQGTRGSSTEAFF. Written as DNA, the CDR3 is TGCGCCAGCAGCCAAGGGACTAGGGGTAGCAGCACTGAAGCTTTCTTT.

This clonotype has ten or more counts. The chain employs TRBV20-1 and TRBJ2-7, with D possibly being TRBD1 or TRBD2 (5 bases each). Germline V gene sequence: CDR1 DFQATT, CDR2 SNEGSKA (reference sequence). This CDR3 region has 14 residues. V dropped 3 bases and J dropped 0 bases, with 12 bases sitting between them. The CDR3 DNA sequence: TGCAGTGCTAGCGGGACCCACCGCTCCTACGAGCAGTACTTC. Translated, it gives CSASGTHRSYEQYF.

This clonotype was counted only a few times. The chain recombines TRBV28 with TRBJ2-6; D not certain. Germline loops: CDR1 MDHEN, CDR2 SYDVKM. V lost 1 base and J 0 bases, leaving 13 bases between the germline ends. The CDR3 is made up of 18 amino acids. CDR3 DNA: TGTGCCAGCAGTTTATATACGGGTGCGGTCTCTGGGGCCAACGTCCTGACTTTC. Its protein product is CASSLYTGAVSGANVLTF.

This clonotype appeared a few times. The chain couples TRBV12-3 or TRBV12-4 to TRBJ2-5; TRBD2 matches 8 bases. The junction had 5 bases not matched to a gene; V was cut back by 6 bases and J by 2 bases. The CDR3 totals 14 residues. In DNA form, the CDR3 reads TGTGCCAGCAGGCCGGGAGGGCCACAAGAGACCCAGTACTTC. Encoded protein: CASRPGGPQETQYF.

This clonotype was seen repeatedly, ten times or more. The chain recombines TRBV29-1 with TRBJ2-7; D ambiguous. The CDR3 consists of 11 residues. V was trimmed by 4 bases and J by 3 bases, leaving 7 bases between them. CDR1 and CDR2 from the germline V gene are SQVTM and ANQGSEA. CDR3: CSVVSYYEQYF. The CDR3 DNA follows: TGCAGCGTTGTCTCTTACTACGAGCAGTACTTC.

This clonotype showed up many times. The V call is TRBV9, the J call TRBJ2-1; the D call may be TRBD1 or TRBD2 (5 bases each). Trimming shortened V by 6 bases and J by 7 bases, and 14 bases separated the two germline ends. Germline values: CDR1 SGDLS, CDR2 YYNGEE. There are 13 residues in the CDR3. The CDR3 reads CASTRDLANEQFF. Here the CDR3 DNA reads TGTGCCAGCACCCGGGACCTGGCGAATGAGCAGTTCTTC.

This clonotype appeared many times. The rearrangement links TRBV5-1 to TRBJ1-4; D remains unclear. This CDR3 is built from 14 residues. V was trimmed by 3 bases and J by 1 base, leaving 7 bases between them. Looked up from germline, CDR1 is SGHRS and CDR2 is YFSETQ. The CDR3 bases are TGCGCCAGCAGCTACGGTAGAACTAATGAAAAACTGTTTTTT. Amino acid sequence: CASSYGRTNEKLFF.

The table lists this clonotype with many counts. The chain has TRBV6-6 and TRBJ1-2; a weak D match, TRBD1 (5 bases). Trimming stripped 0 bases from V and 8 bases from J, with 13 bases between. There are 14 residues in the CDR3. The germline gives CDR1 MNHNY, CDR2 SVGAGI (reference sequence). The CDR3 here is CASSYSTGTEGYTF. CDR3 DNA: TGTGCCAGCAGTTACTCAACCGGGACCGAGGGCTACACCTTC.

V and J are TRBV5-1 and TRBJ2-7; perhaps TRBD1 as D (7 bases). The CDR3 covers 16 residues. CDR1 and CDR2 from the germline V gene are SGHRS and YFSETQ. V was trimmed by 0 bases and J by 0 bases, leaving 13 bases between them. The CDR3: CASSLVQGGYSYEQYF. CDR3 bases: TGCGCCAGCAGCTTGGTTCAGGGGGGATACTCCTACGAGCAGTACTTC.

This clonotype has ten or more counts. CDR3 sequence (DNA): TGTGCCAGCTCACCAGGGCCTGGAAACACCATATATTTT. It codes for CASSPGPGNTIYF. This sequence joins TRBV18 and TRBJ1-3; D remains unclear. The germline CDR1 and CDR2 sequences are KGHSH and LQKENI. The CDR3 has 13 residues. Trimming left V 2 bases short and J 2 bases short, with 4 bases between.

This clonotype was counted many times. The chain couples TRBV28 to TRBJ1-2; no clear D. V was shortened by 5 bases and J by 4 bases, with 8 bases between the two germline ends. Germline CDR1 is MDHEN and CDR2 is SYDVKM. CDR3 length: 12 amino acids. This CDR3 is CASSPHSYGYTF. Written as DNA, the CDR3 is TGTGCCAGCAGTCCTCACAGCTATGGCTACACCTTC.

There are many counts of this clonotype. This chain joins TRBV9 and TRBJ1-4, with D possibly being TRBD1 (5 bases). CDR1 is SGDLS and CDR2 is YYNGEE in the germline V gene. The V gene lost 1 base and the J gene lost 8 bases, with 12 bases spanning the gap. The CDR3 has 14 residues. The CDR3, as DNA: TGTGCCAGCAGCGTATTCGACTGGGGGGAAAAACTGTTTTTT. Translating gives CASSVFDWGEKLFF.

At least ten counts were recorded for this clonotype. CDR3 loop: CSARRLGVYEQYF. CDR3 DNA: TGCAGTGCTCGAAGACTAGGGGTCTACGAGCAGTACTTC. The chain carries TRBV20-1 and TRBJ2-7, with D perhaps TRBD2 (6 bases). V was pared by 5 bases and J by 3 bases, with 14 bases between. CDR1 DFQATT and CDR2 SNEGSKA come from the germline V gene (reference sequence). This CDR3 comprises 13 residues.

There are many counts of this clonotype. CDR3 residues: CASSLRYGGRYNEQFF. The CDR3 DNA sequence: TGCGCCAGCAGCTTGCGGTATGGCGGGAGATACAATGAGCAGTTCTTC. The V gene is TRBV5-1, the J gene TRBJ2-1; 7 bases are shared with TRBD2. Looked up from germline, CDR1 is SGHRS and CDR2 is YFSETQ. The CDR3 has 16 residues. Germline trimming cut 1 base from V and 4 bases from J; bases unmatched to any gene: 8.